Sequencing of this TCR beta chain was carried out in a study of T cells after yellow fever vaccination (dated by TCRdb to about 2019). For context, the study as a whole: The SMART-Seq v4 Ultra Low Input RNA kit was used to prepare libraries from fractions with low cell numbers. To follow T-cell clones before and after both primary and booster YFV17D yellow fever vaccination, bulk TCR alpha and beta repertoires underwent longitudinal sequencing. Two healthy male donors made up the cohort, one aged 18 to 29 years and the other aged 30 to 40 years. Blood was drawn at multiple timepoints before and after primary and secondary immunization, with bulk PBMC replicates and cell subsets isolated.

This clonotype has at least ten counts. The antigen it recognizes is unknown. Base qualities are not provided; no much larger clone lies one nucleotide away. The label giving this sample's treatment or condition can be read as: live attenuated yellow fever vaccine strain. A standard Ficoll-Paque protocol was used to isolate PBMCs from peripheral blood. CD4 and CD8 T-cell fractions were isolated with Dynabeads CD4 and CD8 positive selection kits. TriZol was used to extract RNA from bulk PBMCs, from CD4 and CD8 fractions, and from dextramer-positive and dextramer-negative fractions. V is shortened by 0 bases, J by 2 bases, and the region joining them spans 7 bases. The CDR3 measures 14 amino acids from cysteine to phenylalanine. CDR3 DNA is the only sequence kept; it has 42 bases, read in frame from the first base. CDR1 and CDR2 are read off the germline V gene as LGHNA and YSLEER. Sequencing was performed on an Illumina NovaSeq 6000. TCR cDNA was made using 5'RACE template switching, a step that added a universal primer site and unique molecular identifiers. Priming for cDNA synthesis came from both the TCR alpha and TCR beta constant segments. Library amplification used two PCR steps, and the second PCR step added sample barcodes and sequencing adapters. Sequencing of libraries was done on Illumina HiSeq 2500 (2x100 bp) or NovaSeq (2x150 bp). In the original analysis: MIGEC handled demultiplexing of reads and collapsing into UMI consensus sequences, while MiXCR performed V(D)J alignment. Vaccine-responding clonotypes were defined with edgeR using replicate PBMC samples, requiring FDR below 0.01 and a log2 fold change above 5 up to day 15. Each bulk clonotype received a CD4 or CD8 identity based on whether the sequenced CD4 or CD8 repertoire contained that clonotype at higher abundance. The public reads were reanalyzed by TCRdb: fastp trimming at Q25, MiXCR alignment, in-frame beta chains only. Merged by CDR3 protein, the rows form single entries marked with the most common genes and DNA. The authors' filters were not applied to this entry. Recorded for this sample are under 250,000 distinct CDR3 sequences; 3% to 3.5% of them occurred a single time. The biggest ten clones account for 3.2% of the sample.

Study-level results and caveats: Most clones expanded after primary vaccination were re-detected after the booster (about 95% of CD4 and roughly 87% of CD8), suggesting broad memory maintenance. FACS-sorted repertoires could contain abundant contaminating clonotypes from the bulk population, so computational filtering was required. The secondary T-cell response was weaker than the primary response but faster, peaking on day 5 instead of day 15. A small share of clonotypes was detected in both CD4 and CD8 compartments, with the overlap likely arising from convergent recombination. Because only two donors were included in the study, the extent to which the findings can be generalized is limited.

The sequence is built from TRBV4-3 and TRBJ1-2; too little of a D gene remains to name it. The sequences come from CD4+ T cells sorted from PBMCs, collected 10 days after the yellow fever booster vaccination. The source is a man aged 18 to 35 who received the YFV17D yellow fever vaccine. The bases read TGCGCCAGCAGCCAAGAAGGCAGAAACTATGGCTACACCTTC. Its amino acids are CASSQEGRNYGYTF.